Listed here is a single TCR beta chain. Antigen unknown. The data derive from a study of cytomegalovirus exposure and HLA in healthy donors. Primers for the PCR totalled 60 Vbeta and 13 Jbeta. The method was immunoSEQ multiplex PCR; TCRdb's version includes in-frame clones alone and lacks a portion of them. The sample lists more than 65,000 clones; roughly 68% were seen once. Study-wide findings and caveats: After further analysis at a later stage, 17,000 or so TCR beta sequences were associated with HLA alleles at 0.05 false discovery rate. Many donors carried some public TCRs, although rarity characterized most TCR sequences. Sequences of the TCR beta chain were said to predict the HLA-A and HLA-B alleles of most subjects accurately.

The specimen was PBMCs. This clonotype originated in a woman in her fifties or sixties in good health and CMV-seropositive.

The CDR3 sequence: CASILLYEQYF. The CDR3 nucleotides are TGTGCCAGCATTCTCCTCTACGAGCAGTACTTC. This chain joins TRBV6-1 and TRBJ2-7; D gene ambiguous. The CDR3 extends over 11 amino acids. V lost 7 bases, J lost 3 bases, and 7 bases lay in between. In germline, CDR1 is MNHNS, CDR2 SASEGT.